The TCR beta chain described here comes from a study of blood T cell repertoires in COVID-19. Study-level background: The United States, Italy and Spain provided the acute and convalescent COVID-19 samples. PBMCs, B-cell-depleted T cells, or T cells provided the cDNA or gDNA that made up the material.

Original analysis: The authors estimated nucleated cell counts from reference gene primer amplification. Repertoires were generated with immunoSEQ multiplex PCR, while TCRdb's copy carries only in-frame clones and drops some. V, J and clone size were drawn from that table, and D and trimming were deduced from the DNA. The sample has under 200,000 clones; around nine tenths are singletons. Germline lookup yields CDR1 SGHDN and CDR2 FVKESK. Trimming took 1 base from V and 6 from J, leaving 4 bases between them. The CDR3 consists of 12 residues. The sequenced material came from peripheral blood. The TCR originated in a man aged 18-30 years with active or convalescent COVID-19. V is TRBV14 and J is TRBJ1-5; D call uncertain. The CDR3: CASSQGVQPQHF. CDR3 coding DNA: TGTGCCAGCAGCCAAGGCGTTCAGCCCCAGCATTTT.